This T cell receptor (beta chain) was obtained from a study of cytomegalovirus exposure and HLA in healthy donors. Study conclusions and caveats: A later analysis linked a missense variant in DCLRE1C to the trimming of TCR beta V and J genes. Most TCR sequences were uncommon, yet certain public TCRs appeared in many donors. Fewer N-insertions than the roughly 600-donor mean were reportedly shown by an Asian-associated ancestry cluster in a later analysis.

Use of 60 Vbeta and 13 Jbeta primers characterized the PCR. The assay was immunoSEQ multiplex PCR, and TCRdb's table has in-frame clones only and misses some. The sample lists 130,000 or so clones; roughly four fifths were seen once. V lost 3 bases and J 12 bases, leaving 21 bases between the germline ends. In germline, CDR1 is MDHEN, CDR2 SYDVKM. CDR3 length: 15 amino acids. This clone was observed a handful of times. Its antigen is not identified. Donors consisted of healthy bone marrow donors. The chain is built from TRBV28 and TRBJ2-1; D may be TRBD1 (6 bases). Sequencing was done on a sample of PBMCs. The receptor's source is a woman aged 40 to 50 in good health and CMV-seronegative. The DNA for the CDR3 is TGTGCCAGCAGTTTGGGGTTGAGTGGGGGCGCAGGGCAGTTCTTC. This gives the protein CASSLGLSGGAGQFF.